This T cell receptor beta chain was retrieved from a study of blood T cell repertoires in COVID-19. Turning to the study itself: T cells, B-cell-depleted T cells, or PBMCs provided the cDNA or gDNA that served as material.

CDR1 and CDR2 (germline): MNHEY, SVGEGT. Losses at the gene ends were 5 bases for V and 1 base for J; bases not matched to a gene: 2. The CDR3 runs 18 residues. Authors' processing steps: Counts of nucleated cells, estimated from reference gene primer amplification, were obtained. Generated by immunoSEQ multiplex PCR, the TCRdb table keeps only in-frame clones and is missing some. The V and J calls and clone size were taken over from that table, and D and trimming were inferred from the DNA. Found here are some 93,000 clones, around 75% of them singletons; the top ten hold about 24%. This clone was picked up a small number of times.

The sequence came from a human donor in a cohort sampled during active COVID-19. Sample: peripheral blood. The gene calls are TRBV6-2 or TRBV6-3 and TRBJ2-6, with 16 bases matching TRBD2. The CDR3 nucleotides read TGTGCCAGCAGTGGGACTAGCGGGAGGGCATCTGGGGCCAACGTCCTGACTTTC. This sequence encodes CASSGTSGRASGANVLTF.